These 26 T cell receptor beta chains were sequenced from one sample in a study of post-analysis software for immune sequencing data. Study-level results: Elevated frequency relative to controls characterized roughly 5 TRBV segments in patients, TRBV5-6, TRBV5-1 and TRBV20-1 among them.

Their cognate antigens are unknown. Unique molecular identifiers featured in each of the TCR beta cDNA libraries. TCRdb reprocessed the PCR reads via MiXCR and lists one record per CDR3 protein. The sample has about half a million distinct CDR3 sequences; nearly 45% are singletons. The sequenced sample was blood. The receptors stem from a girl aged 10-17 years with multiple sclerosis.

The chain carries TRBV4-1 and TRBJ2-7, with D possibly matching TRBD2 (6 bases). Germline V gene sequence: CDR1 MGHRA, CDR2 YSYEKL. The CDR3 covers 16 residues. Deletions cut 5 bases from V and 4 bases from J, with 21 bases between. The CDR3 coding sequence is TGCGCCAGCAGCTACGAGTCGGGAGTAAGCTCTTACGAGCAGTACTTC. It specifies CASSYESGVSSYEQYF.

J is TRBJ1-2 and V is TRBV27, with D hard to call. This CDR3 contains 12 residues. Trimming took off 5 bases at V and 7 bases at J, with 11 bases between the two ends. Germline-derived CDR1 and CDR2 are MNHEY and SMNVEV (reference sequence). CDR3 region: CASSTPRGGYTF. The CDR3 coding sequence is TGTGCCAGCAGTACGCCTCGAGGTGGCTACACCTTC.

This clonotype was detected a few times. The genes are TRBV5-1 and TRBJ1-2, with no clear D. CDR1 is SGHRS, CDR2 YFSETQ, per germline. V was trimmed by 0 bases and J by 1 base, leaving 13 bases between them. This CDR3 has 16 amino acids. The CDR3 spells CASSLDAESSNYGYTF. CDR3 coding DNA: TGCGCCAGCAGCTTGGACGCGGAGTCAAGTAACTATGGCTACACCTTC. Full variable domain (outside the CDR3, taken from reference TRBV5-1 and TRBJ1-2): KAGVTQTPRYLIKTRGQQVTLSCSPISGHRSVSWYQQTPGQGLQFLFEYFSETQRNKGNFPGRFSGRQFSNSRSEMNVSTLELGDSALYLCASSLDAESSNYGYTFGSGTRLTVV.

This clonotype showed up just a few times. Compared with germline, one end of the junction differs, possibly owing to a read error. J is TRBJ2-3 and V is TRBV28; the match to TRBD1 covers 8 bases. Germline V gene lookup returns CDR1 MDHEN and CDR2 SYDVKM. The CDR3 contains 16 residues. CDR3: CASSSPAGGRTDTQYF. DNA for the CDR3: TGTGCCAGTAGTTCCCCGGCAGGGGGCCGAACAGATACGCAGTATTTT.

The V gene is TRBV6-5, the J gene TRBJ2-3; maybe TRBD2 (6 bases). Germline V gene data show CDR1 as MNHEY and CDR2 as SVGAGI. The V end was cut by 5 bases, the J end by 8 bases, with 11 bases between. This CDR3 is 12 amino acids long. DNA for the CDR3: TGTGCCAGCAGTCCTAACGGGGGTACGCAGTATTTT. Translating gives CASSPNGGTQYF.

The V call is TRBV14, the J call TRBJ1-4; D possibly corresponds to TRBD1 (5 bases). Germline V gene data show CDR1 as SGHDN and CDR2 as FVKESK. The CDR3 is 14 residues long. Trimming removed 4 bases at V and 2 bases at J, with 8 bases between. CDR3 sequence (DNA): TGTGCCAGCAGCCTCAGACAGACTAATGAAAAACTGTTTTTT. As protein: CASSLRQTNEKLFF.

This clonotype has just a few counts. The chain couples TRBV7-2 to TRBJ2-3, with no clear D. Germline V gene sequence: CDR1 SGHTA, CDR2 FQGNSA. Trimming removed 0 bases from V and 3 bases from J, with 16 bases in between. CDR3 length: 17 residues. The CDR3 DNA follows: TGTGCCAGCAGCTTAGCCGGCAGGCTAGTAAGTACAGATACGCAGTATTTT. The encoded protein is CASSLAGRLVSTDTQYF.

The CDR3 region has the DNA TGCAGTGCTAGAGATGGCAGGGCAGTGGATGAGCAGTTCTTC. Amino acids: CSARDGRAVDEQFF. The chain combines TRBV20-1 with TRBJ2-1; a weak D match, TRBD1 (5 bases). V gave up 0 bases and J gave up 8 bases, with 14 bases separating them. Germline V gives CDR1 DFQATT, CDR2 SNEGSKA (reference sequence). The CDR3 totals 14 residues.

This clonotype was counted a few times. This chain joins TRBV12-3 or TRBV12-4 and TRBJ1-5; TRBD1 aligns across 8 bases. J lost 5 bases, V lost 6 bases, and 12 bases had no gene match. This CDR3 has 16 amino acids. CDR3 in DNA: TGTGCCAGCAGCCTCCTTGACAGGGGACGGGATCAGCCCCAGCATTTT. It codes for CASSLLDRGRDQPQHF.

CDR3 sequence: CATVGTDTQYF. The CDR3 coding sequence is TGTGCCACCGTGGGGACAGATACGCAGTATTTT. The J gene is TRBJ2-3, the V gene TRBV6-5; D is undetermined. The CDR3 totals 11 residues. The V end lost 10 bases, the J end lost 3 bases, and 8 bases lay between the germline ends. Germline V lookup: CDR1 MNHEY, CDR2 SVGAGI.

In this sample, this clonotype turned up a few times. The chain recombines TRBV20-1 with TRBJ2-7; D is possibly TRBD2 (7 bases). This CDR3 spans 13 amino acids. From germline, CDR1 is DFQATT and CDR2 SNEGSKA (reference sequence). The V end was cut by 6 bases, the J end by 3 bases, with 15 bases between. CDR3 DNA: TGCAGTGCCCATAGGGGGGAGGGCTACGAGCAGTACTTC. Protein sequence: CSAHRGEGYEQYF.

The chain combines TRBV7-9 with TRBJ2-5; 7 bases fit TRBD1. The CDR3 length is 12 residues. Trimming at V came to 5 bases and at J to 10 bases, leaving 7 bases not matched to a gene. Per the germline V gene, CDR1 is SEHNR and CDR2 is FQNEAQ (reference sequence). The CDR3 bases are TGTGCCAGCAGCGCAATACGGGACAGCCAGTACTTC. Translated, it gives CASSAIRDSQYF.

This chain uses TRBV2 with TRBJ2-7; the match to TRBD2 covers 13 bases. There are 14 residues in the CDR3. The J segment lost 4 bases and the V segment lost 6 bases, leaving 3 bases of the junction unmatched. Looked up from germline, CDR1 is SNHLY and CDR2 is FYNNEI. The chain's CDR3 is CASRTSGRVYEQYF. The CDR3, as DNA: TGTGCCAGCAGAACTAGCGGGAGGGTATACGAGCAGTACTTC. Using reference TRBV2 and TRBJ2-7 for the parts outside the CDR3, the full variable domain is EPEVTQTPSHQVTQMGQEVILRCVPISNHLYFYWYRQILGQKVEFLVSFYNNEISEKSEIFDDQFSVERPDGSNFTLKIRSTKLEDSAMYFCASRTSGRVYEQYFGPGTRLTVT.

The chain has TRBV29-1 and TRBJ2-1, with D maybe TRBD2 (5 bases). Germline values: CDR1 SQVTM, CDR2 ANQGSEA. This CDR3 comprises 13 residues. Trimming removed 4 bases at V and 4 bases at J, with 11 bases between. The CDR3 sequence: CSVVQRGYNEQFF. CDR3 DNA: TGCAGCGTTGTGCAGAGAGGGTACAATGAGCAGTTCTTC.

This sequence joins TRBV4-1 and TRBJ2-2, with a weak D call TRBD2 (6 bases). V was shortened by 0 bases and J by 1 base, with 6 bases between the two germline ends. The CDR3 is made up of 15 amino acids. CDR1 MGHRA and CDR2 YSYEKL come from the germline V gene. CDR3 bases: TGCGCCAGCAGCCAAGAGGGGGGGAACACCGGGGAGCTGTTTTTT. Its protein is CASSQEGGNTGELFF.

This chain uses TRBV5-4 with TRBJ2-1; 10 nucleotides line up with TRBD2. The CDR3 runs 16 residues. With 2 bases clipped from V and 7 bases from J, the junction kept 9 bases outside the gene matches. In germline, CDR1 is SGHNT, CDR2 YYREEE (reference sequence). The CDR3 sequence: CASSLISGGAGNEQFF. The CDR3 bases are TGTGCCAGCAGCTTAATCAGCGGGGGGGCTGGGAATGAGCAGTTCTTC.

The chain is built from TRBV27 and TRBJ2-5, with D possibly being TRBD1 (6 bases). The J call is in doubt because the DNA end fits TRBJ2-7 better. The CDR3 sequence is 16 residues long. CDR1 is MNHEY, CDR2 SMNVEV, per germline (reference sequence). Written as DNA, the CDR3 is TGTGCCAGCAGTCCCACAGGGCTAAGTGCCTCCTACGAGCAGTACTTC. As protein: CASSPTGLSASYEQYF.

The V gene is TRBV5-1, the J gene TRBJ2-5; TRBD1 agrees at 8 bases. The CDR3 runs to 15 residues. V shed 1 base, J shed 4 bases, and the junction held 6 bases outside the gene matches. CDR1 SGHRS and CDR2 YFSETQ come from the germline V gene. The CDR3 sequence is CASSLSNRGIETQYF. CDR3 sequence (DNA): TGCGCCAGCAGCTTGTCGAACAGGGGGATAGAGACCCAGTACTTC.

This clonotype turned up a few times. The gene calls are TRBV12-3 or TRBV12-4 and TRBJ2-1; TRBD2 matches at 14 bases. The V and J ends lost 5 bases and 3 bases, in that order; junction bases with no gene match: 3. The CDR3 covers 16 residues. Here the CDR3 reads CASSPGLAGVYNEQFF. In nucleotides, the CDR3 is TGTGCCAGCAGTCCGGGACTAGCGGGAGTCTACAATGAGCAGTTCTTC.

The chain employs TRBV28 and TRBJ2-7, with D possibly matching TRBD2 (7 bases). The germline V and J ends were trimmed by 11 bases and 1 base, with 15 bases remaining between them. The CDR3 has 13 amino acids. Germline loops: CDR1 MDHEN, CDR2 SYDVKM. CDR3 sequence (DNA): TGTGCCTCAGGGAGGGGGGCGTCCTACGAGCAGTACTTC. Residues: CASGRGASYEQYF.

V usage is TRBV5-1 and J usage is TRBJ1-1; TRBD1 might be the D (5 bases). V lost 2 bases and J 8 bases, leaving 7 bases between the germline ends. CDR3 size: 11 residues. Germline-derived CDR1 and CDR2 are SGHRS and YFSETQ. The CDR3 coding sequence is TGCGCCAGCAGCTTCGGGGCAGAAGCTTTCTTT. Translation gives CASSFGAEAFF.

This clonotype was detected once. This may be a read error, as it is one base from a much larger clone. The rearrangement uses TRBV28 and TRBJ2-7, with 13 bases matching TRBD2. J was trimmed by 6 bases and V by 6 bases; bases with no gene match: 11. Germline V gene data show CDR1 as MDHEN and CDR2 as SYDVKM. The CDR3 length is 16 residues. The CDR3 sequence is CASSRGLAGAATEQYF. The DNA of the CDR3 is TGTGCCAGCAGCCGAGGACTAGCGGGAGCTGCAACCGAGCAGTACTTC.

The rearrangement joins TRBV9 to TRBJ2-7, with D hard to call. The CDR3 is 13 amino acids. V was clipped by 4 bases and J by 2 bases, with 10 bases between them. Germline V CDR1 and CDR2: SGDLS, YYNGEE. The CDR3 DNA reads TGTGCCAGCAGCACCAGCCCTACCTACGAGCAGTACTTC. This sequence encodes CASSTSPTYEQYF.

The CDR3, as DNA: TGTGCCAGCAGCGATGGGACTAGCGGGAGGGCCAGAAAAGATACGCAGTATTTT. Its protein is CASSDGTSGRARKDTQYF. The chain links TRBV12-3 or TRBV12-4 to TRBJ2-3; 16 nucleotides align to TRBD2. J was trimmed by 5 bases and V by 6 bases; bases with no gene match: 11. This CDR3 has 18 amino acids.

The chain joins TRBV20-1 to TRBJ2-7; no clear D gene. The CDR3 is 13 amino acids. Between the trimmed V and J ends, which lost 6 bases and 0 bases, there was a span of 12 bases. Looked up from germline, CDR1 is DFQATT and CDR2 is SNEGSKA (reference sequence). This CDR3 reads CSAANLPSYEQYF. The CDR3 nucleotides read TGCAGTGCCGCAAACCTTCCCTCCTACGAGCAGTACTTC.

This clonotype was observed many times. This chain links TRBV6-2 or TRBV6-3 with TRBJ2-7, with unresolved D. V shed 4 bases and J shed 3 bases, with 10 bases lying between them. The length of the CDR3 is 13 residues. Germline-derived CDR1 and CDR2 are MNHEY and SVGEGT. CDR3 DNA: TGTGCCAGCAGTTTGCAGGACGGCTACGAGCAGTACTTC. This sequence encodes CASSLQDGYEQYF.